These T cell receptor beta chains were read from a single sample in a study of neurological immune-mediated disorders. TCRdb processed the 5' RACE reads anew with MiXCR; each CDR3 protein has one entry. The sample has tens of thousands of distinct CDR3 sequences; about an eighth are singletons. Sequenced material: PBMCs. All receptors derive from a male donor with HTLV-1-associated myelopathy (HAM/TSP). Both conserved end residues are part of each CDR3.

j_gene,v_gene,CDR3aa
TRBJ1-1,TRBV5-1,CASSLVTPADTEAFF
TRBJ2-1,TRBV4-3,CASSQDFGVRAYNEQFF
TRBJ1-4,TRBV5-1,CASSTGTEEKLFF
TRBJ1-1,TRBV28,CVSKSDRGLNTEAFF
TRBJ2-7,TRBV20-1,CSARERGQVDYEQYF
TRBJ2-7,TRBV24-1,CATSDSKTSGGAYEQYF
TRBJ1-1,TRBV12-3/TRBV12-4,CASSVTGGNTEAFF
TRBJ2-2,TRBV12-3/TRBV12-4,CASTKFLPGSGPYPGELFF
TRBJ2-4,TRBV9,CASSVTSGNIQYF
TRBJ2-3,TRBV9,CASSVRWSTDTQYF
TRBJ2-7,TRBV5-1,CASSLGSAQYEQYF
TRBJ2-7,TRBV7-9,CASSIGNRGEQYF
TRBJ1-6,TRBV5-1,CASSSPGSENSPLHF
TRBJ1-2,TRBV12-3/TRBV12-4,CASSLGLPPLYGYTF
TRBJ1-2,TRBV3-1,CASSRQGGGYTF
TRBJ1-6,TRBV10-3,CAISESGQGNSPLHF
TRBJ2-3,TRBV7-2,CASSLEGGADTQYF
TRBJ2-5,TRBV5-5,CASSLVVWVEMQETQYF
TRBJ2-3,TRBV20-1,CSARLAGRDTDTQYF
TRBJ1-1,TRBV7-2,CASSSETVMNTEAFF
TRBJ2-3,TRBV5-5,CASSLLVLSTDTQYF
TRBJ2-3,TRBV5-1,CASSLGQITDTQYF
TRBJ1-1,TRBV28,CASSSGGAGIDTEAFF
TRBJ2-7,TRBV18,CASSPPAPGGSYEQYF
TRBJ2-6,TRBV6-2/TRBV6-3,CASSYQGFSGANVLTF
TRBJ1-6,TRBV3-1,CASSQEPRGRNSPLHF
TRBJ2-2,TRBV7-2,CASSSQGANTGELFF
TRBJ1-1,TRBV5-1,CASSFFPWTGRNTEAFF
TRBJ2-1,TRBV6-5,CASSSRDRPYNEQFF
TRBJ2-7,TRBV11-2,CASTIKAEQYF
TRBJ1-5,TRBV20-1,CSARGVGGQPQHF
TRBJ2-5,TRBV7-2,CASSLASQGEETQYF
TRBJ2-7,TRBV5-1,CASSRVGQGYEQYF
TRBJ1-6,TRBV20-1,CSATRESGRPLHF
TRBJ2-7,TRBV10-3,CAISESTSATYEQYF
TRBJ2-2,TRBV20-1,CSAAGDTNTGELFF
TRBJ1-5,TRBV11-2,CASSPDPGGPQHF
TRBJ2-4,TRBV15,CATSRETGRMAKNIQYF
TRBJ2-1,TRBV28,CASSPPLNNEQFF
TRBJ2-1,TRBV5-1,CASSLEGAHSYNEQFF
TRBJ1-5,TRBV18,CASSPQTANQPQHF
TRBJ2-7,TRBV5-1,CASSPQVTGGEQYF
TRBJ1-6,TRBV28,CATGLSSYNSPLHF
TRBJ2-1,TRBV5-1,CASSSALGSLGEQFF
TRBJ2-7,TRBV6-2/TRBV6-3,CASSFRQGPYEQYF
TRBJ2-3,TRBV5-1,CASSLAQSTDTQYF
TRBJ2-5,TRBV11-1,CASRIGRETQYF
TRBJ1-1,TRBV5-1,CASSPRQGAGTEAFF
TRBJ2-1,TRBV7-2,CASSLFRGGYNEQFF